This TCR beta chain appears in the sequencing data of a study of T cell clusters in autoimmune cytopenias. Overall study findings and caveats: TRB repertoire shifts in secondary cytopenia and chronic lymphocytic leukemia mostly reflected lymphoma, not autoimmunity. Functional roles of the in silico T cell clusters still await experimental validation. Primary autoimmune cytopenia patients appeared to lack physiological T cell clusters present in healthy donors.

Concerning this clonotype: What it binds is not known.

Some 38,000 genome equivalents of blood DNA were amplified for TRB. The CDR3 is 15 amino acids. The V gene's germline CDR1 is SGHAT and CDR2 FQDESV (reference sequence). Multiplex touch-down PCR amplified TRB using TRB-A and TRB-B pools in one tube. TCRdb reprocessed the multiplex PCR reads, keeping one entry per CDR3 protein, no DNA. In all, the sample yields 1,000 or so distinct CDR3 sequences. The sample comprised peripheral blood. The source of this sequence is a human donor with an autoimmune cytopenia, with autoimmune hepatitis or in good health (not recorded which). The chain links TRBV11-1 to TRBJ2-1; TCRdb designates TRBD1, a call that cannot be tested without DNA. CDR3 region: CASSLERQGYNEQFF.